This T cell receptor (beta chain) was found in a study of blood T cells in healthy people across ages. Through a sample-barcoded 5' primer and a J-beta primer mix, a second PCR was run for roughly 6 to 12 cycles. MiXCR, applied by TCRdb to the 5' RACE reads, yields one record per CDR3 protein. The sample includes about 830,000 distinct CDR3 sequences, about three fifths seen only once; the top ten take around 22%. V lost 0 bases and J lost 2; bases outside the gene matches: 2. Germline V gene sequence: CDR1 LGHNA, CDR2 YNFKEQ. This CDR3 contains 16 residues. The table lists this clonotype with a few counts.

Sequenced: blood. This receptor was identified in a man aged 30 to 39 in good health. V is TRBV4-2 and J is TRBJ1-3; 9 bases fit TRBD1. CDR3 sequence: CASSQDGTGTGNTIYF. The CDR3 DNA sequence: TGTGCCAGCAGCCAAGATGGGACAGGGACTGGAAACACCATATATTTT.